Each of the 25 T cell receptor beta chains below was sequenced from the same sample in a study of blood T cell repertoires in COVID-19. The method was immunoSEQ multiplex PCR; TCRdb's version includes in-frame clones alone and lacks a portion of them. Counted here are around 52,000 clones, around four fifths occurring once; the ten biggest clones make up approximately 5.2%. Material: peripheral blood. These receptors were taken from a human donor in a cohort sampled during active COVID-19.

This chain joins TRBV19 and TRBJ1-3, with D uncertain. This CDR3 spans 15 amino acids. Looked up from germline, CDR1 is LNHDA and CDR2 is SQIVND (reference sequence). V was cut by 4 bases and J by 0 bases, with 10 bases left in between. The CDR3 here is CASSKGRNSGNTIYF. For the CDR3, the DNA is TGTGCCAGTAGTAAAGGGAGAAACTCTGGAAACACCATATATTTT.

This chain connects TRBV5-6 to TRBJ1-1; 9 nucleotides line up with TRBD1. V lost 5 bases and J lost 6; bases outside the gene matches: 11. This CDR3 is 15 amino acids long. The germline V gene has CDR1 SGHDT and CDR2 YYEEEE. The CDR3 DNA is TGTGCCAGCAGGGGGACAGGGTTTGAGAGGGCTGAAGCTTTCTTT. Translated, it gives CASRGTGFERAEAFF. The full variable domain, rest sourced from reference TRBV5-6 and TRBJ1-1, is DAGVTQSPTHLIKTRGQQVTLRCSPKSGHDTVSWYQQALGQGPQFIFQYYEEEERQRGNFPDRFSGHQFPNYSSELNVNALLLGDSALYLCASRGTGFERAEAFFGQGTRLTVV.

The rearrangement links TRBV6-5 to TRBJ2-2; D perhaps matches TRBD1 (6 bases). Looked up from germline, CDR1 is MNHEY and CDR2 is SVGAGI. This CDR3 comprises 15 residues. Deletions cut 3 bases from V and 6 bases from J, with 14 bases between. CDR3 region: CASSYYREQSGELFF. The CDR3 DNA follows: TGTGCCAGCAGTTATTACAGGGAGCAGTCCGGGGAGCTGTTTTTT.

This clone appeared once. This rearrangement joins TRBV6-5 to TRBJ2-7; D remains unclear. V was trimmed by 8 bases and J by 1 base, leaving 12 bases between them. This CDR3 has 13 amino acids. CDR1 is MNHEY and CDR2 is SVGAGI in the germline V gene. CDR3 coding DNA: TGTGCCAGCTGCATTAGAGGATCCTACGAGCAGTACTTC. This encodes CASCIRGSYEQYF.

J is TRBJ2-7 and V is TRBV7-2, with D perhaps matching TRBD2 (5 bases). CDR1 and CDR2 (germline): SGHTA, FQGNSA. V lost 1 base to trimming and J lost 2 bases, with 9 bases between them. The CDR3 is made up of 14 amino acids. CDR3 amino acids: CASSLEVGTYEQYF. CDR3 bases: TGTGCCAGCAGCTTAGAGGTCGGGACCTACGAGCAGTACTTC.

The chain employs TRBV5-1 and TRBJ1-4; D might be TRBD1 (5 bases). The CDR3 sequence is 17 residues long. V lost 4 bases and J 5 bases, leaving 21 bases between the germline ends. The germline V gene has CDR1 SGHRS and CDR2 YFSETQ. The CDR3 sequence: CASSPGTGGIVNEKLFF. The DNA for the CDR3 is TGCGCCAGCAGCCCCGGAACAGGTGGGATTGTAAATGAAAAACTGTTTTTT. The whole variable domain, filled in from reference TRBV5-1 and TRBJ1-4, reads KAGVTQTPRYLIKTRGQQVTLSCSPISGHRSVSWYQQTPGQGLQFLFEYFSETQRNKGNFPGRFSGRQFSNSRSEMNVSTLELGDSALYLCASSPGTGGIVNEKLFFGSGTQLSVL.

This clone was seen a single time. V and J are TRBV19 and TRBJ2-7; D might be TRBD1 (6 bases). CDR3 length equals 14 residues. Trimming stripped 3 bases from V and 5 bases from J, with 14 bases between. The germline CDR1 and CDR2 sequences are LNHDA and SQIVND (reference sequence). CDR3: CASSMGQSTNEQYF. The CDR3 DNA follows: TGTGCCAGTAGTATGGGACAATCCACCAACGAGCAGTACTTC.

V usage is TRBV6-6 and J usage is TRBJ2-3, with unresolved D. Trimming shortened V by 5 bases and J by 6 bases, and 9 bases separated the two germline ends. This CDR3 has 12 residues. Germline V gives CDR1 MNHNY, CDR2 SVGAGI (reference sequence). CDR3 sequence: CASSPLWDTQYF. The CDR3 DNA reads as TGTGCCAGCAGTCCACTATGGGATACGCAGTATTTT.

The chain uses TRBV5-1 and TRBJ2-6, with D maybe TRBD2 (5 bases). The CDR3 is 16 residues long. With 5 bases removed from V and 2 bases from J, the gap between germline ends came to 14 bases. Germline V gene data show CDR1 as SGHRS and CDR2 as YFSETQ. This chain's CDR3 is CASSFGGSPGANVLTF. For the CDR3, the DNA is TGCGCCAGCAGTTTCGGCGGGTCTCCTGGGGCCAACGTCCTGACTTTC.

The CDR3 here is CASSPRTATDTQYF. CDR3 in DNA: TGCGCCAGCAGCCCAAGGACAGCCACAGATACGCAGTATTTT. The gene calls are TRBV5-1 and TRBJ2-3; tentative D call: TRBD1 (6 bases). In germline, CDR1 is SGHRS, CDR2 YFSETQ. The CDR3 runs to 14 residues. The ends were cut back, 4 bases at V and 2 bases at J, with 11 bases in the middle.

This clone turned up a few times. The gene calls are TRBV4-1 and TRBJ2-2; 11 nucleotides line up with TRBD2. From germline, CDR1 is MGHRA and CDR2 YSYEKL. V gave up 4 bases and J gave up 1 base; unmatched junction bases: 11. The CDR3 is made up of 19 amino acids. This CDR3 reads CASSPDVSGGAQNTGELFF. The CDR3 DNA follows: TGCGCCAGCAGCCCCGACGTTAGCGGGGGGGCCCAGAACACCGGGGAGCTGTTTTTT.

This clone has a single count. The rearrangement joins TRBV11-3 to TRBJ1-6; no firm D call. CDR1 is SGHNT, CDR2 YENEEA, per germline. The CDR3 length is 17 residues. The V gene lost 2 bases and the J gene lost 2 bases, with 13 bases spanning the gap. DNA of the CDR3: TGTGCCAGCAGCTTAATCCCCCGACATCCCTATAATTCACCCCTCCACTTT. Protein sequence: CASSLIPRHPYNSPLHF.

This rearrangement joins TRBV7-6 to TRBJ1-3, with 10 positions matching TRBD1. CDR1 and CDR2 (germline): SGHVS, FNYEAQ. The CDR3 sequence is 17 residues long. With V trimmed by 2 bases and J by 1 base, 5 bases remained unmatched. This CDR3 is CASSLSGTGASGNTIYF. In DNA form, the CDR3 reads TGTGCCAGCAGCTTATCCGGGACAGGGGCGTCTGGAAACACCATATATTTT.

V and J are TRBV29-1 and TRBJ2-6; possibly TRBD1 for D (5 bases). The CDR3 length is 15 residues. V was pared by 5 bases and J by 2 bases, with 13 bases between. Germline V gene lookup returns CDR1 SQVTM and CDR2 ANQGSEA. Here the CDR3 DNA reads TGCAGCGTTACTAAAGCAGGGACTGGGGCCAACGTCCTGACTTTC. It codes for CSVTKAGTGANVLTF.

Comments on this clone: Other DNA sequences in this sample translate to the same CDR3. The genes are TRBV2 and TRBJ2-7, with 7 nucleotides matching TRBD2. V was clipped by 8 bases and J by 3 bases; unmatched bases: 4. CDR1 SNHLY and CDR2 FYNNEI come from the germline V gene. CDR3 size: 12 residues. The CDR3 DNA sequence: TGTGCCAGCCGGGGACTAAGCTACGAGCAGTACTTC. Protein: CASRGLSYEQYF.

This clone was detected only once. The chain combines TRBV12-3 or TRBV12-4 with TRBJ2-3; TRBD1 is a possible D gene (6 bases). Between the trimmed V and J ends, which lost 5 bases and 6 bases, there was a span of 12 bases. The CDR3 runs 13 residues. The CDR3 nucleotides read TGTGCCAGCAGTCCCCGTGACAGGGATACGCAGTATTTT. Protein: CASSPRDRDTQYF.

The CDR3, as DNA: TGTGCCAGCTCATTATTGGCGGGGTTACGTGAAAAACTGTTTTTT. This codes for CASSLLAGLREKLFF. This chain joins TRBV18 and TRBJ1-4; D gene ambiguous. Trimming left V 5 bases short and J 7 bases short, with 17 bases between. CDR1 and CDR2 (germline): KGHSH, LQKENI. The CDR3 has 15 amino acids. Complete variable domain (other parts from reference TRBV18 and TRBJ1-4): NAGVMQNPRHLVRRRGQEARLRCSPMKGHSHVYWYRQLPEEGLKFMVYLQKENIIDESGMPKERFSAEFPKEGPSILRIQQVVRGDSAAYFCASSLLAGLREKLFFGSGTQLSVL.

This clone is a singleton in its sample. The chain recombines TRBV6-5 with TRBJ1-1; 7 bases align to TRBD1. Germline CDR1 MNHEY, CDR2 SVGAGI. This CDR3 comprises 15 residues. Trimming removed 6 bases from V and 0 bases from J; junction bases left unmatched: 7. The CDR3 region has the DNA TGTGCCAGCAGCCCGGGACAGAGTATGAACACTGAAGCTTTCTTT. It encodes CASSPGQSMNTEAFF.

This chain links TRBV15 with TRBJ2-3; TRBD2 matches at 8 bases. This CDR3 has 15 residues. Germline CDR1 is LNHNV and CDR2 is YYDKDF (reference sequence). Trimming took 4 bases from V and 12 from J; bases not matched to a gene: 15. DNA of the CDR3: TGTGCCACCAGCATAGGACTAGCTCTTCAAGTACTCCAGTATTTT. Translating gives CATSIGLALQVLQYF. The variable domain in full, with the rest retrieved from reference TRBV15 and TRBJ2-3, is DAMVIQNPRYQVTQFGKPVTLSCSQTLNHNVMYWYQQKSSQAPKLLFHYYDKDFNNEADTPDNFQSRRPNTSFCFLDIRSPGLGDTAMYLCATSIGLALQVLQYFGPGTRLTVL.

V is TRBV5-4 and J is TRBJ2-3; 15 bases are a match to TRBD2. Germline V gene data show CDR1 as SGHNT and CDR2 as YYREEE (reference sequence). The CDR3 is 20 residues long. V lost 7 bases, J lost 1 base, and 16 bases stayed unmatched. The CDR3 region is CASLRIGTSGGMVGTDTQYF. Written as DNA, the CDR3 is TGTGCCAGCCTTCGGATAGGGACTAGCGGGGGGATGGTCGGCACAGATACGCAGTATTTT.

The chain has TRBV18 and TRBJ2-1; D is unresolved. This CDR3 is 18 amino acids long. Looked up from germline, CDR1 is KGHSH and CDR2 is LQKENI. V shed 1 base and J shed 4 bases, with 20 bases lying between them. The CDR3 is CASSPRVADVSGYNEQFF. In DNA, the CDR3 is TGTGCCAGCTCACCACGGGTGGCCGACGTCTCGGGTTACAATGAGCAGTTCTTC. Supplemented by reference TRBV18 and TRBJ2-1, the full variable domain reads NAGVMQNPRHLVRRRGQEARLRCSPMKGHSHVYWYRQLPEEGLKFMVYLQKENIIDESGMPKERFSAEFPKEGPSILRIQQVVRGDSAAYFCASSPRVADVSGYNEQFFGPGTRLTVL.

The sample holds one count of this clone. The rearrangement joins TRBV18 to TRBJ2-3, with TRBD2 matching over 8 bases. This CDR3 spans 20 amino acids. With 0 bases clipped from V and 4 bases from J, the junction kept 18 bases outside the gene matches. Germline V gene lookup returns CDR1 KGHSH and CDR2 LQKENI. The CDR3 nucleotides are TGTGCCAGCTCACCACCCCCGAAGTGGGTAGCGGGGCCCATAGCAGATACGCAGTATTTT. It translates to CASSPPPKWVAGPIADTQYF.

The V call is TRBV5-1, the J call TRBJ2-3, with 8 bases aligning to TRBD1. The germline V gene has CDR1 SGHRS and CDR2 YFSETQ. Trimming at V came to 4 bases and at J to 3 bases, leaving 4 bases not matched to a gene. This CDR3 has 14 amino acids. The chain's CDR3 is CASSLQGATDTQYF. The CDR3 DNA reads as TGCGCCAGCAGCCTCCAGGGGGCTACAGATACGCAGTATTTT.

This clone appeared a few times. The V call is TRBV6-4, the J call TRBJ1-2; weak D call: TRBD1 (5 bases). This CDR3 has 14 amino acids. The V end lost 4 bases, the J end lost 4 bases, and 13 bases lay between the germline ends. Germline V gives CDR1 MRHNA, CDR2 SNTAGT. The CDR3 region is CASSGPRDFYGYTF. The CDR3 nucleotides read TGTGCCAGCAGTGGCCCTAGGGACTTCTATGGCTACACCTTC.

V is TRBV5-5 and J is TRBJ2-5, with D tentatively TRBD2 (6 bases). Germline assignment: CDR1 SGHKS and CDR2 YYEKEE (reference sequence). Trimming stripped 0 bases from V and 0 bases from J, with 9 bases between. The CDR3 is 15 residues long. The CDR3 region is CASSLVGLHQETQYF. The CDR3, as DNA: TGTGCCAGCAGCTTGGTGGGACTTCACCAAGAGACCCAGTACTTC.